This T cell receptor beta chain was observed in a study of cytomegalovirus exposure and HLA in healthy donors. The wider study: In a previous analysis, approximately 110 million unique TCR beta sequences were found from 150 million to 200 million T cells.

Findings and limits, study-wide: In a later analysis, TCR beta V- and J-gene trimming showed a link to a missense DCLRE1C variant. Using the classifier, cytomegalovirus status was reportedly diagnosed with high specificity and sensitivity.

Trimming took 6 bases from V and 0 from J; bases not matched to a gene: 2. Germline CDR1 reads MNHNS; CDR2 reads SASEGT. The CDR3 length is 14 residues. The PCR was carried out with 60 Vbeta primers and 13 Jbeta primers. TCRdb's copy holds only in-frame clones and misses some; the assay was immunoSEQ multiplex PCR. The data contain about 110,000 clones, approximately 82% of them singletons. About this clone itself: What it binds is unknown.

This sequence originates from a man aged 35 to 55 in good health and CMV-seropositive. The chain carries TRBV6-1 and TRBJ2-3, with TRBD1 identical over 8 bases. What was sequenced was PBMCs. The CDR3 loop is CASRRQGSTDTQYF. The CDR3 coding sequence is TGTGCCAGCAGAAGACAGGGGAGCACAGATACGCAGTATTTT.